This T cell receptor beta chain was sequenced for a study of blood T cell repertoires in COVID-19. Original data processing: Reference gene primer amplification in the assay estimated nucleated cell counts. TCRdb's table, derived via immunoSEQ multiplex PCR, lists solely in-frame clones and lacks some. V and J calls and clone size are copied from that table; D and trimming were computed from the DNA. Of roughly 360,000 clones in the sample, about 90% were seen once. This CDR3 contains 13 residues. V lost 1 base and J lost 5, with 9 bases in between. Participant-given clinical history determined each cohort assignment.

This sequence was found in a man younger than 40 who had recovered from COVID-19. The V call is TRBV12-3 or TRBV12-4, the J call TRBJ2-7, with D unresolved. What was sequenced was PBMCs or T cells enriched from blood (not recorded which). The CDR3 region is CASSLGGLDEQYF. The CDR3 DNA reads as TGTGCCAGCAGTTTAGGCGGATTGGACGAGCAGTACTTC.